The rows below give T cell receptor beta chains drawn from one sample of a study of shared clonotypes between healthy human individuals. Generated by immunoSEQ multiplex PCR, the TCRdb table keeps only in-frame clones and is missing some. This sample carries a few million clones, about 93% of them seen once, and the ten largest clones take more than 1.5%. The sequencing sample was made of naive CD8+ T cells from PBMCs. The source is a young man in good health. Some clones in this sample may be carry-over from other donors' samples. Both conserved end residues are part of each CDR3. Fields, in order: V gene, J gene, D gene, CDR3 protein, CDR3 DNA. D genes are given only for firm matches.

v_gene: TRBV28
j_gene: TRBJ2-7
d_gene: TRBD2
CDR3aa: CASRFSGVYYEQYF
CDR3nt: TGTGCCAGCAGATTTAGCGGGGTCTACTACGAGCAGTACTTC

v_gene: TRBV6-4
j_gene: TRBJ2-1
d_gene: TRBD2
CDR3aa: CASSDRGGDNEQFF
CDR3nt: TGTGCCAGCAGTGACCGGGGGGGCGACAATGAGCAGTTCTTC

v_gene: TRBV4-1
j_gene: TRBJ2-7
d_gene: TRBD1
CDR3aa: CASSRGQGLTYEQYF
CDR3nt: TGCGCCAGCAGCCGGGGACAGGGCCTTACCTACGAGCAGTACTTC

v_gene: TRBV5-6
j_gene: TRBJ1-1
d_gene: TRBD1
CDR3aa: CASSKKTGVTEAFF
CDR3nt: TGTGCCAGCAGCAAAAAGACAGGGGTTACTGAAGCTTTCTTT

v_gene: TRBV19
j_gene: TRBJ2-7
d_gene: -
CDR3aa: CASSIRQPSREQYF
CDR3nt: TGTGCCAGTAGTATCCGTCAGCCTAGTCGAGAGCAGTACTTC

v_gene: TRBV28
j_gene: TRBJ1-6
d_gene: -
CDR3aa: CASTPVPHRRNSPLHF
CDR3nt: TGTGCCAGCACCCCCGTCCCCCACAGACGTAATTCACCCCTCCACTTT

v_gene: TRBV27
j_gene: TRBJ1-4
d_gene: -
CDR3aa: CASSLSGRSGEKLFF
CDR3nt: TGTGCCAGCAGTTTATCGGGCAGGTCGGGGGAAAAACTGTTTTTT

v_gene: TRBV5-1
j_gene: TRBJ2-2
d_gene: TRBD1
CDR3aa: CASSSTGAGELFF
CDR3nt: TGCGCCAGCAGCTCGACAGGGGCCGGGGAGCTGTTTTTT

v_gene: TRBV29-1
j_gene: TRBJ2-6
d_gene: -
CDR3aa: CSVGGAGANVLTF
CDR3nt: TGCAGCGTTGGGGGAGCTGGGGCCAACGTCCTGACTTTC

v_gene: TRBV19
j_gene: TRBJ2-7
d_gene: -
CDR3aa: CASRPRVDMREQYF
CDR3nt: TGTGCCAGTAGACCAAGGGTGGATATGCGGGAGCAGTACTTC

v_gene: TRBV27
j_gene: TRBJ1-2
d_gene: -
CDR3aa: CASSKTGPAGVREDGYTF
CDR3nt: TGTGCCAGCAGTAAAACCGGCCCCGCTGGAGTCCGCGAGGATGGCTACACCTTC